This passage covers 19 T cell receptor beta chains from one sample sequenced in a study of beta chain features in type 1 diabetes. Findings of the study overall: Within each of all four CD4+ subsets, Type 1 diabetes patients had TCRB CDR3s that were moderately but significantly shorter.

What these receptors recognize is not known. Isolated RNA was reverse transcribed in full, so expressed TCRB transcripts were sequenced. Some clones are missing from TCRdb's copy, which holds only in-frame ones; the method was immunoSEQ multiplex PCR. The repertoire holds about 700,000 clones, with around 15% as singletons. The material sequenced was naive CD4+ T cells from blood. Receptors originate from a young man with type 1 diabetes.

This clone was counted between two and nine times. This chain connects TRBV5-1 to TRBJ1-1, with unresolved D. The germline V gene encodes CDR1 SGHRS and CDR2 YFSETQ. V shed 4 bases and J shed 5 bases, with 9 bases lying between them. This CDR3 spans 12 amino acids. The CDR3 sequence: CASSQDKTEAFF. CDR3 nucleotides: TGCGCCAGCAGCCAAGACAAGACTGAAGCTTTCTTT. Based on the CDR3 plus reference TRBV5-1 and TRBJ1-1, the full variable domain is KAGVTQTPRYLIKTRGQQVTLSCSPISGHRSVSWYQQTPGQGLQFLFEYFSETQRNKGNFPGRFSGRQFSNSRSEMNVSTLELGDSALYLCASSQDKTEAFFGQGTRLTVV.

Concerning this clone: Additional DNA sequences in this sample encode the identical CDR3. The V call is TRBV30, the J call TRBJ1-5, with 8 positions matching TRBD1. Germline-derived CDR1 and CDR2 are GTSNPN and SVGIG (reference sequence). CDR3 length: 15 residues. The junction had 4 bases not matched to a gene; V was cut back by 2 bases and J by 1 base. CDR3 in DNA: TGTGCCTGGAGTCCCGGACAGGGCAGCAATCAGCCCCAGCATTTT. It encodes CAWSPGQGSNQPQHF.

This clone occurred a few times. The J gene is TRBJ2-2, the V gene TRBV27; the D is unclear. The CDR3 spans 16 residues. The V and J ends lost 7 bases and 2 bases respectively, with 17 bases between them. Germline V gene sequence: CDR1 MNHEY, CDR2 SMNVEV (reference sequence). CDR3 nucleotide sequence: TGTGCCAGCAACCACTTTGGGGTGCGCAACACCGGGGAGCTGTTTTTT. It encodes CASNHFGVRNTGELFF.

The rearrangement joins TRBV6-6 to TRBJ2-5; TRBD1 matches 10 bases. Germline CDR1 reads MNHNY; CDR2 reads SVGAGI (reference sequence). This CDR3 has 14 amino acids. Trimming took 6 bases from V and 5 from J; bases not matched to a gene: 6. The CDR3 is CASRGDRGRETQYF. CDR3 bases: TGTGCCAGCAGAGGCGACAGGGGGCGGGAGACCCAGTACTTC.

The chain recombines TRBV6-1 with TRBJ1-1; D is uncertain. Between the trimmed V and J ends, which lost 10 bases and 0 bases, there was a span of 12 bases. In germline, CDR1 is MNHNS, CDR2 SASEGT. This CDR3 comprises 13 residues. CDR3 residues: CATFGFMNTEAFF. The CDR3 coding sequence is TGTGCCACCTTTGGGTTCATGAACACTGAAGCTTTCTTT.

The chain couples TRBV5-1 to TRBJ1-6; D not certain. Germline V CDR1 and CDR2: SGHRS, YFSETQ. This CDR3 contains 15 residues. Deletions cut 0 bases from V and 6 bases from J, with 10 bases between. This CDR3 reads CASSLDRGGNSPLHF. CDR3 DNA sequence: TGCGCCAGCAGCTTGGACCGGGGAGGTAATTCACCCCTCCACTTT.

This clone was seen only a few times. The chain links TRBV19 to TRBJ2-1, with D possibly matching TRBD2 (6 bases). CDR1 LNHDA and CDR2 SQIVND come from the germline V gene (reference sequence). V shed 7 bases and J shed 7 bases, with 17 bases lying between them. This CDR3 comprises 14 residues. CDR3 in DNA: TGTGCCAGTAATCCCTCGGGGGTTGGGAATGAGCAGTTCTTC. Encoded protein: CASNPSGVGNEQFF.

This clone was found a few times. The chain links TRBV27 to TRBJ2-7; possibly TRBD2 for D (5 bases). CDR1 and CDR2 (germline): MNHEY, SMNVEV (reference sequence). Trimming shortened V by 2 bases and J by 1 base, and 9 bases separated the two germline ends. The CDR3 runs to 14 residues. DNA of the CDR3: TGTGCCAGCAGTTTAAGGACTCCTTCCTACGAGCAGTACTTC. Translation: CASSLRTPSYEQYF.

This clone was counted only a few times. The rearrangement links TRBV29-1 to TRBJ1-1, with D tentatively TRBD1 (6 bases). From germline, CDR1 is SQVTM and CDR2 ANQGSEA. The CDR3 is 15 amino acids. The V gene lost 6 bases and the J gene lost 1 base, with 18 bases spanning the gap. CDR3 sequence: CSVENPGHKNTEAFF. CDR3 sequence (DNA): TGCAGCGTCGAAAACCCGGGACATAAGAACACTGAAGCTTTCTTT. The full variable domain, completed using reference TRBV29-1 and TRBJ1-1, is SAVISQKPSRDICQRGTSLTIQCQVDSQVTMMFWYRQQPGQSLTLIATANQGSEATYESGFVIDKFPISRPNLTFSTLTVSNMSPEDSSIYLCSVENPGHKNTEAFFGQGTRLTVV.

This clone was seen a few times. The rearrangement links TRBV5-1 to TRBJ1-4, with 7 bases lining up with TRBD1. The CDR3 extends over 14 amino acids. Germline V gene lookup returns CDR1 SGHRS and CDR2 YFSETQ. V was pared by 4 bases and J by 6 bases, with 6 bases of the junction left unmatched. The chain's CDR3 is CASSVQGKDEKLFF. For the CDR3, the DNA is TGCGCCAGCAGCGTACAGGGGAAGGATGAAAAACTGTTTTTT.

This chain's CDR3 is CASTTSGVSPLHF. CDR3 DNA sequence: TGTGCCAGCACAACGTCAGGGGTCTCACCCCTCCACTTT. The chain recombines TRBV6-5 with TRBJ1-6, with D perhaps matching TRBD1 (6 bases). Germline V gives CDR1 MNHEY, CDR2 SVGAGI. Trimming pared 7 bases from V and 10 bases from J, leaving 14 bases between. The CDR3 loop spans 13 amino acids.

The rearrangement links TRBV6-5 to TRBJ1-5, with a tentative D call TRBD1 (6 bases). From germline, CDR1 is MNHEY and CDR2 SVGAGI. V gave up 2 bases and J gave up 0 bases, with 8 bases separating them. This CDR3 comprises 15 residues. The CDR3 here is CASSYGGASNQPQHF. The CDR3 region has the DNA TGTGCCAGCAGTTACGGGGGGGCTAGCAATCAGCCCCAGCATTTT.

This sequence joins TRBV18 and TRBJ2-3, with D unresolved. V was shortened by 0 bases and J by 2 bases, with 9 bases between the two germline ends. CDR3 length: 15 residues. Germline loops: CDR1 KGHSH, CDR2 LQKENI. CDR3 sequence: CASSPPEINTDTQYF. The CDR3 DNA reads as TGTGCCAGCTCACCACCCGAGATAAACACAGATACGCAGTATTTT. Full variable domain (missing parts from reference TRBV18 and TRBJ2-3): NAGVMQNPRHLVRRRGQEARLRCSPMKGHSHVYWYRQLPEEGLKFMVYLQKENIIDESGMPKERFSAEFPKEGPSILRIQQVVRGDSAAYFCASSPPEINTDTQYFGPGTRLTVL.

CDR3 coding DNA: TGCGCCAGCAGCTTGGCCCCACCGGGACGGATCTACGAGCAGTACTTC. As protein: CASSLAPPGRIYEQYF. The chain carries TRBV5-1 and TRBJ2-7; TRBD1 or TRBD2 may be the D gene (5 bases each). The V gene lost 0 bases and the J gene lost 3 bases, with 16 bases spanning the gap. This CDR3 has 16 amino acids. Germline CDR1 reads SGHRS; CDR2 reads YFSETQ.

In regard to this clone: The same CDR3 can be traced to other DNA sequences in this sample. The CDR3 is CASRGTGANVLTF. For the CDR3, the DNA is TGTGCCAGCAGGGGAACCGGGGCCAACGTCCTGACTTTC. The rearrangement links TRBV27 to TRBJ2-6; D unclear. V lost 6 bases and J 4 bases, leaving 7 bases between the germline ends. Germline values: CDR1 MNHEY, CDR2 SMNVEV (reference sequence). The CDR3 loop spans 13 amino acids.

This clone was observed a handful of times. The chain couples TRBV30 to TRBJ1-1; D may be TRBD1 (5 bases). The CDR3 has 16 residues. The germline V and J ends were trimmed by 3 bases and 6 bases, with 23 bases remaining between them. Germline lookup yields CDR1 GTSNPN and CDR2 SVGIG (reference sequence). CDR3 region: CAWRTRGGGTTAEAFF. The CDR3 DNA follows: TGTGCCTGGAGAACCCGGGGGGGTGGAACTACGGCTGAAGCTTTCTTT.

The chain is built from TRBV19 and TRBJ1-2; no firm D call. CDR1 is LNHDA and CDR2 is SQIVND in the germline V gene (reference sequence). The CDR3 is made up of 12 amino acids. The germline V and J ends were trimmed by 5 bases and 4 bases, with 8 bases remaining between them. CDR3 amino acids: CASSGGFYGYTF. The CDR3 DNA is TGTGCCAGTAGTGGAGGGTTCTATGGCTACACCTTC.

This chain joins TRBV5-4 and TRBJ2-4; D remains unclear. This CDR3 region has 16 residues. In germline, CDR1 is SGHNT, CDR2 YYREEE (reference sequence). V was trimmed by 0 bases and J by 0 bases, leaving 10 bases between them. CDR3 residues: CASSLDGILAKNIQYF. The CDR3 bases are TGTGCCAGCAGCTTGGATGGGATTCTAGCCAAAAACATTCAGTACTTC. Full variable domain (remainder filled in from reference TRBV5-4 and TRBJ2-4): ETGVTQSPTHLIKTRGQQVTLRCSSQSGHNTVSWYQQALGQGPQFIFQYYREEENGRGNFPPRFSGLQFPNYSSELNVNALELDDSALYLCASSLDGILAKNIQYFGAGTRLSVL.

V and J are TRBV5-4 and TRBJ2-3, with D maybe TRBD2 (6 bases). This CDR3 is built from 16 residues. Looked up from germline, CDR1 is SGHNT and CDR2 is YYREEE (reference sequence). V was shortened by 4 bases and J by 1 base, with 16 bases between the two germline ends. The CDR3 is CASSQRTGRGTDTQYF. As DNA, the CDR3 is TGTGCCAGCAGCCAACGGACCGGGAGAGGCACAGATACGCAGTATTTT.